The 11 T cell receptor beta chains presented below share a single source sample, sequenced in a study of cytomegalovirus exposure and HLA in healthy donors. PCR used 60 Vbeta primers and 13 Jbeta primers. Sequencing used immunoSEQ multiplex PCR; TCRdb keeps in-frame clones, though not all of them. The repertoire holds under 150,000 clones, with 73% as singletons. The specimen was PBMCs. The receptors come from a woman in her thirties or forties in good health and CMV-seronegative.

The V gene is TRBV7-8, the J gene TRBJ2-7, with D uncertain. V was shortened by 3 bases and J by 0 bases, with 6 bases between the two germline ends. CDR3 size: 13 residues. Per germline, CDR1 SGHVS and CDR2 FQNEAQ. As DNA, the CDR3 is TGTGCCAGCAGCTTGGGCTACTCCTACGAGCAGTACTTC. This codes for CASSLGYSYEQYF.

V usage is TRBV29-1 and J usage is TRBJ2-1, with D possibly TRBD2 on 7 matching bases. From germline, CDR1 is SQVTM and CDR2 ANQGSEA. This CDR3 comprises 12 residues. Trimming stripped 5 bases from V and 6 bases from J, with 11 bases between. The CDR3 DNA is TGCAGCGTTCACGGGGGGCCCAATGAGCAGTTCTTC. This codes for CSVHGGPNEQFF.

The chain employs TRBV5-6 and TRBJ2-7; 8 positions agree with TRBD1. J gave up 3 bases and V 2 bases, and 1 base lay outside the gene matches. CDR1 and CDR2 from the germline V gene are SGHDT and YYEEEE. The CDR3 extends over 13 amino acids. The CDR3 DNA reads as TGTGCCAGCAGCTTCAGGGGGCTCTACGAGCAGTACGTC. Translated, it gives CASSFRGLYEQYV.

In its sample, this clone was seen a few times. V usage is TRBV19 and J usage is TRBJ2-3, with D tentatively TRBD2 (5 bases). The CDR3 spans 13 residues. Trimming stripped 7 bases from V and 2 bases from J, with 10 bases between. The germline V gene has CDR1 LNHDA and CDR2 SQIVND (reference sequence). Written as DNA, the CDR3 is TGTGCCAGTAATCAGCGGCCCACAGATACGCAGTATTTT. Its protein is CASNQRPTDTQYF.

This chain connects TRBV4-3 to TRBJ2-3; the match to TRBD2 covers 7 bases. The junction had 8 bases not matched to a gene; V was cut back by 0 bases and J by 2 bases. The CDR3 is 17 amino acids. From germline, CDR1 is LGHNA and CDR2 YSLEER. The CDR3 loop is CASSQDETSKYTDTQYF. The DNA for the CDR3 is TGCGCCAGCAGCCAAGATGAGACTAGCAAATACACAGATACGCAGTATTTT.

This clone has only one observation. The genes are TRBV15 and TRBJ1-5, with D hard to call. From germline, CDR1 is LNHNV and CDR2 YYDKDF (reference sequence). The CDR3 spans 15 residues. Trimming took 5 bases from V and 2 from J, leaving 13 bases between them. In DNA form, the CDR3 reads TGTGCCACCAGCGGGCGCGAATTAGGCAATCAGCCCCAGCATTTT. Its translation is CATSGRELGNQPQHF. Variable domain in full (rest from reference TRBV15 and TRBJ1-5): DAMVIQNPRYQVTQFGKPVTLSCSQTLNHNVMYWYQQKSSQAPKLLFHYYDKDFNNEADTPDNFQSRRPNTSFCFLDIRSPGLGDTAMYLCATSGRELGNQPQHFGDGTRLSIL.

The rearrangement links TRBV4-1 to TRBJ1-5, with unresolved D. The V gene's germline CDR1 is MGHRA and CDR2 YSYEKL. The CDR3 consists of 13 residues. V dropped 0 bases and J dropped 2 bases, with 2 bases sitting between them. CDR3 DNA: TGCGCCAGCAGCCAAGACGGCAATCAGCCCCAGCATTTT. It encodes CASSQDGNQPQHF.

The rearrangement uses TRBV6-9 and TRBJ1-2; 12 nucleotides align to TRBD1. V shed 7 bases and J 7 bases; nucleotides not matched to a gene: 13. The CDR3 has 16 amino acids. CDR1 and CDR2 (germline): MNHGY, SVAAGI. CDR3 nucleotides: TGTGCCAGCAAAAGGGACAGGGGGCGCGAATGTCGTGGCTACACCTTC. Its protein product is CASKRDRGRECRGYTF.

This rearrangement joins TRBV19 to TRBJ1-6; 11 positions match TRBD1. V was clipped by 10 bases and J by 1 base; unmatched bases: 18. The CDR3 loop spans 20 amino acids. Germline-derived CDR1 and CDR2 are LNHDA and SQIVND (reference sequence). CDR3 DNA: TGTGCCACCCCCTATCCGTCCCGGACAGGGGGCATGTCCTATAATTCACCCCTCCACTTT. Translating it yields CATPYPSRTGGMSYNSPLHF.

This clone came up a few times. The chain recombines TRBV7-9 with TRBJ2-1; maybe TRBD2 (6 bases). The V gene lost 6 bases and the J gene lost 10 bases, with 10 bases spanning the gap. CDR1 is SEHNR and CDR2 is FQNEAQ in the germline V gene (reference sequence). This CDR3 region has 11 residues. This chain's CDR3 is CASSFGLEQFF. CDR3 bases: TGTGCCAGCAGTTTTGGACTAGAGCAGTTCTTC. Using reference TRBV7-9 and TRBJ2-1 for the parts outside the CDR3, the full variable domain is DTGVSQNPRHKITKRGQNVTFRCDPISEHNRLYWYRQTLGQGPEFLTYFQNEAQLEKSRLLSDRFSAERPKGSFSTLEIQRTEQGDSAMYLCASSFGLEQFFGPGTRLTVL.

The chain uses TRBV6-1 and TRBJ2-5, with D possibly matching TRBD2 (5 bases). Deletions cut 8 bases from V and 3 bases from J, with 7 bases between. CDR3 size: 11 residues. Germline CDR1 is MNHNS and CDR2 is SASEGT. CDR3: CASGLKETQYF. CDR3 DNA sequence: TGTGCCAGCGGACTCAAAGAGACCCAGTACTTC.